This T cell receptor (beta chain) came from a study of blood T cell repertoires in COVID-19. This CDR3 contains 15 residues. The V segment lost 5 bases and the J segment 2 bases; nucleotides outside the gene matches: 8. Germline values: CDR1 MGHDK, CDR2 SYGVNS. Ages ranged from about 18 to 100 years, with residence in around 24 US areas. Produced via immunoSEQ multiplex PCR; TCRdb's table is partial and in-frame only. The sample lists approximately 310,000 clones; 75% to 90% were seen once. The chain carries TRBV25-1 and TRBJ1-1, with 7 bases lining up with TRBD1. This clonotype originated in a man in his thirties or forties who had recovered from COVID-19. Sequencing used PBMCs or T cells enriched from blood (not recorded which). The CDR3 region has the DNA TGTGCCAGCAGTCTTTCGAGACAGGGTAACACTGAAGCTTTCTTT. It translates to CASSLSRQGNTEAFF. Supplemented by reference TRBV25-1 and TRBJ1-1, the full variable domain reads EADIYQTPRYLVIGTGKKITLECSQTMGHDKMYWYQQDPGMELHLIHYSYGVNSTEKGDLSSESTVSRIRTEHFPLTLESARPSHTSQYLCASSLSRQGNTEAFFGQGTRLTVV.